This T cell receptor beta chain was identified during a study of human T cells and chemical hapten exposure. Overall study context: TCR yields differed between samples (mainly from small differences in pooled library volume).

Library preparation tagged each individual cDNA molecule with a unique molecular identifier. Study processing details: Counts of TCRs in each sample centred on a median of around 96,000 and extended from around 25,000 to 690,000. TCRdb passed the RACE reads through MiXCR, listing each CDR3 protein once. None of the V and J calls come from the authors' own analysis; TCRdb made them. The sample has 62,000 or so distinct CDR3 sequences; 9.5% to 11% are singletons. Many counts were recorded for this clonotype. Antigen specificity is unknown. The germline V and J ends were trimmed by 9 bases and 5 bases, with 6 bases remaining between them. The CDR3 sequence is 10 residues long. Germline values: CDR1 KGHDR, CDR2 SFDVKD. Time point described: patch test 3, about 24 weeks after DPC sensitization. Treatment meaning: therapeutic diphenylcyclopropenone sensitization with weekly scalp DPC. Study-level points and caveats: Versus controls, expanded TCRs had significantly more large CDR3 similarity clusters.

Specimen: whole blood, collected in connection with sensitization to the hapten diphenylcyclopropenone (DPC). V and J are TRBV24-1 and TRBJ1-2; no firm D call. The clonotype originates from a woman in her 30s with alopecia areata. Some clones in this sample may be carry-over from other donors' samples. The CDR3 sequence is CATRAYGYTF. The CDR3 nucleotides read TGTGCCACCCGGGCGTATGGCTACACCTTC.